The 22 T cell receptor beta chains below come from one sample, sequenced in a study of OX40 agonist ivuxolimab in advanced cancers. Measured with immunoSEQ multiplex PCR; TCRdb has only the in-frame clones, and not every one. The data hold tens of thousands of clones, with about 88% observed a single time. Here the sequenced sample was CD4+ or CD8+ T cells sorted from blood, taken in a trial of the OX40 agonist ivuxolimab. The receptors originated from an adult with an advanced solid tumor such as melanoma, head and neck, liver or kidney cancer.

This clone was seen a single time. The CDR3 is CASSLSPRAEAFF. In DNA, the CDR3 is TGTGCCAGCAGTTTATCTCCCAGGGCTGAAGCTTTCTTT. The J gene is TRBJ1-1, the V gene TRBV27; possibly TRBD1 for D (5 bases). CDR1 MNHEY and CDR2 SMNVEV come from the germline V gene (reference sequence). This CDR3 has 13 residues. V was shortened by 0 bases and J by 6 bases, with 8 bases between the two germline ends.

V is TRBV4-3 and J is TRBJ1-2; D perhaps matches TRBD1 (6 bases). Trimming took off 4 bases at V and 8 bases at J, with 20 bases between the two ends. Germline CDR1 and CDR2: LGHNA and YSLEER. The CDR3 has 15 residues. This chain's CDR3 is CASSPQGTLFGGYTF. For the CDR3, the DNA is TGCGCCAGCAGCCCACAGGGAACCCTATTCGGAGGCTACACCTTC.

This clone was counted once. The chain employs TRBV7-8 and TRBJ2-3; D may match TRBD1 or TRBD2 (5 bases each). There are 15 residues in the CDR3. V dropped 0 bases and J dropped 3 bases, with 10 bases sitting between them. In germline, CDR1 is SGHVS, CDR2 FQNEAQ. CDR3 region: CASSLAGDHTDTQYF. The CDR3 DNA reads TGTGCCAGCAGCTTAGCGGGGGACCATACAGATACGCAGTATTTT. Full variable domain (remainder filled in from reference TRBV7-8 and TRBJ2-3): GAGVSQSPRYKVAKRGQDVALRCDPISGHVSLFWYQQALGQGPEFLTYFQNEAQLDKSGLPSDRFFAERPEGSVSTLKIQRTQQEDSAVYLCASSLAGDHTDTQYFGPGTRLTVL.

V gene TRBV11-2 combines with J gene TRBJ2-7, with no clear D. CDR1 SGHAT and CDR2 FQNNGV come from the germline V gene. The germline V and J ends were trimmed by 0 bases and 1 base, with 4 bases remaining between them. The CDR3 contains 13 residues. The DNA for the CDR3 is TGTGCCAGCAGCTTAGATCTGTCCTACGAGCAGTACTTC. The encoded protein is CASSLDLSYEQYF. The whole variable domain, filled in from reference TRBV11-2 and TRBJ2-7, reads EAGVAQSPRYKIIEKRQSVAFWCNPISGHATLYWYQQILGQGPKLLIQFQNNGVVDDSQLPKDRFSAERLKGVDSTLKIQPAKLEDSAVYLCASSLDLSYEQYFGPGTRLTVT.

The V and J genes are TRBV19 and TRBJ2-1; 9 bases match TRBD2. V lost 6 bases and J lost 4; bases outside the gene matches: 7. CDR3 length: 15 amino acids. CDR1 is LNHDA and CDR2 is SQIVND in the germline V gene (reference sequence). The CDR3 sequence: CASSPGLAIYNEQFF. CDR3 sequence (DNA): TGTGCCAGTAGCCCCGGACTAGCGATATACAATGAGCAGTTCTTC.

The chain joins TRBV6-5 to TRBJ1-5; D is undetermined. Trimming cost V 4 bases and J 7 bases, with 14 bases left between them. Germline lookup yields CDR1 MNHEY and CDR2 SVGAGI. The CDR3 sequence is 14 residues long. CDR3 region: CASSSIGVGQPQHF. DNA of the CDR3: TGTGCCAGCAGTTCTATTGGGGTAGGGCAGCCCCAGCATTTT.

The J gene is TRBJ2-7, the V gene TRBV4-3; TRBD1 agrees at 10 bases. J was trimmed by 5 bases and V by 3 bases; bases with no gene match: 4. The germline gives CDR1 LGHNA, CDR2 YSLEER. The length of the CDR3 is 14 residues. CDR3 sequence reads: CASSHRQGAHEQYF. CDR3 DNA sequence: TGCGCCAGCAGCCATAGACAGGGGGCCCACGAGCAGTACTTC.

The genes are TRBV4-1 and TRBJ2-1; D ambiguous. The CDR3 is 15 residues long. Germline values: CDR1 MGHRA, CDR2 YSYEKL. The germline V and J ends were trimmed by 1 base and 1 base, with 8 bases remaining between them. Here the CDR3 DNA reads TGCGCCAGCAGCCAAGGTTGGGATTCCTACAATGAGCAGTTCTTC. Protein product: CASSQGWDSYNEQFF.

The V gene is TRBV19, the J gene TRBJ2-5; 8 bases line up with TRBD1. The CDR3 consists of 15 residues. The ends lost 3 bases at V and 5 bases at J; junction bases unmatched: 8. The germline V gene encodes CDR1 LNHDA and CDR2 SQIVND (reference sequence). DNA of the CDR3: TGTGCCAGTAGTATCCAACAGGGGGACGGGGAGACCCAGTACTTC. It translates to CASSIQQGDGETQYF.

The chain combines TRBV7-9 with TRBJ2-2, with 9 bases matching TRBD2. CDR3 length: 17 amino acids. The germline V gene encodes CDR1 SEHNR and CDR2 FQNEAQ (reference sequence). V shed 1 base, J shed 6 bases, and the junction held 9 bases outside the gene matches. The CDR3 DNA follows: TGTGCCAGCAGCTTAGGGACTAGCGCCCTTGGCCCCGGGGAGCTGTTTTTT. It translates to CASSLGTSALGPGELFF. The full variable domain, rest sourced from reference TRBV7-9 and TRBJ2-2, is DTGVSQNPRHKITKRGQNVTFRCDPISEHNRLYWYRQTLGQGPEFLTYFQNEAQLEKSRLLSDRFSAERPKGSFSTLEIQRTEQGDSAMYLCASSLGTSALGPGELFFGEGSRLTVL.

This chain connects TRBV28 to TRBJ2-7, with 11 bases that match TRBD1. The CDR3 contains 15 residues. Germline CDR1 MDHEN, CDR2 SYDVKM. Losses at the gene ends were 4 bases for V and 4 bases for J; bases not matched to a gene: 6. The CDR3 is CASSSPGQGVYEQYF. The CDR3 nucleotides are TGTGCCAGCAGTTCACCGGGACAGGGGGTATACGAGCAGTACTTC.

This chain connects TRBV5-1 to TRBJ2-5; 8 bases align to TRBD2. The J call may be wrong; the DNA end is better matched by TRBJ2-7. CDR3 length equals 14 residues. Per germline, CDR1 SGHRS and CDR2 YFSETQ. The CDR3 nucleotides are TGCGCCAGCAGGATTAGCGGGAACTCCTACGAGCAGTACTTC. It codes for CASRISGNSYEQYF.

V is TRBV7-8 and J is TRBJ1-1; possible D gene TRBD1, 5 bases. CDR3 length: 18 residues. From germline, CDR1 is SGHVS and CDR2 FQNEAQ. Trimming cost V 4 bases and J 0 bases, with 21 bases left between them. The CDR3 sequence: CASSSSGRGLLMNTEAFF. The CDR3, as DNA: TGTGCCAGCAGCTCTAGTGGCCGGGGGTTATTGATGAACACTGAAGCTTTCTTT.

The V and J genes are TRBV27 and TRBJ1-5; TRBD1 matches at 11 bases. Trimming cost V 5 bases and J 5 bases; bases outside gene matches: 5. Germline CDR1 reads MNHEY; CDR2 reads SMNVEV (reference sequence). The CDR3 runs 15 residues. The chain's CDR3 is CASSPGQGVYQPQHF. In nucleotides, the CDR3 is TGTGCCAGCAGTCCGGGACAGGGGGTCTATCAGCCCCAGCATTTT.

The CDR3 sequence: CASSSGVESYEQYF. CDR3 DNA sequence: TGTGCCAGCAGCTCAGGGGTGGAATCCTACGAGCAGTACTTC. V is TRBV7-2 and J is TRBJ2-5, with D possibly TRBD1 on 6 matching bases. The end of the DNA is better explained by TRBJ2-7, so the J call may be wrong. Germline V gene sequence: CDR1 SGHTA, CDR2 FQGNSA. This CDR3 is 14 amino acids long.

V usage is TRBV11-3 and J usage is TRBJ2-1; possible D gene TRBD1, 5 bases. V was clipped by 5 bases and J by 1 base, with 6 bases between them. This CDR3 is built from 13 residues. Germline V lookup: CDR1 SGHNT, CDR2 YENEEA. CDR3 region: CASSGASYNEQFF. The CDR3 coding sequence is TGTGCCAGCAGCGGGGCTTCCTACAATGAGCAGTTCTTC. Drawing the rest from reference TRBV11-3 and TRBJ2-1, the complete variable domain is EAGVVQSPRYKIIEKKQPVAFWCNPISGHNTLYWYLQNLGQGPELLIRYENEEAVDDSQLPKDRFSAERLKGVDSTLKIQPAELGDSAVYLCASSGASYNEQFFGPGTRLTVL.

This clone appeared once. V and J are TRBV5-1 and TRBJ2-5; 11 positions agree with TRBD1. This CDR3 comprises 16 residues. CDR1 and CDR2 (germline): SGHRS, YFSETQ. After removal of 6 bases from V and 0 bases from J, the junction contained 7 bases not matched to a gene. The CDR3 sequence: CASTPGTGGYQETQYF. CDR3 sequence (DNA): TGCGCCAGCACCCCGGGGACAGGGGGTTACCAAGAGACCCAGTACTTC.

The chain joins TRBV20-1 to TRBJ1-1, with D perhaps matching TRBD1 (6 bases). Germline V gene data show CDR1 as DFQATT and CDR2 as SNEGSKA (reference sequence). This CDR3 is built from 11 residues. The CDR3 DNA follows: TGCAGAGGGAAAGGGGGGACTGAAGCTTTCTTT. Translating gives CRGKGGTEAFF.

The chain couples TRBV11-2 to TRBJ1-2; 10 bases are a match to TRBD1. The CDR3 covers 16 residues. Per the germline V gene, CDR1 is SGHAT and CDR2 is FQNNGV. V gave up 2 bases and J gave up 3 bases; unmatched junction bases: 6. The CDR3: CASSLSGQGSYYGYTF. The CDR3 DNA follows: TGTGCCAGCAGCTTATCGGGACAGGGGTCCTACTATGGCTACACCTTC.

The J gene is TRBJ2-5, the V gene TRBV7-2, with 11 nucleotides matching TRBD1. After removal of 2 bases from V and 3 bases from J, the junction contained 2 bases not matched to a gene. CDR3 size: 15 residues. CDR1 and CDR2 (germline): SGHTA, FQGNSA. The CDR3 DNA reads TGTGCCAGCAGCTTAAGGGGACAGGGGGAAGAGACCCAGTACTTC. Translation: CASSLRGQGEETQYF.

This rearrangement joins TRBV18 to TRBJ2-7; TRBD2 matches at 7 bases. The CDR3 covers 14 residues. Germline trimming cut 4 bases from V and 1 base from J; bases unmatched to any gene: 4. CDR1 KGHSH and CDR2 LQKENI come from the germline V gene. The CDR3 DNA sequence: TGTGCCAGCTCACGGACTAGTACTTCCTACGAGCAGTACTTC. Its protein is CASSRTSTSYEQYF.

V is TRBV14 and J is TRBJ2-1; either TRBD1 or TRBD2 may fit D (6 bases each). The germline V gene has CDR1 SGHDN and CDR2 FVKESK. Deletions cut 3 bases from V and 2 bases from J, with 14 bases between. CDR3 length equals 16 residues. CDR3 sequence: CASSQFGGRAYNEQFF. The CDR3 bases are TGTGCCAGCAGCCAGTTCGGGGGCCGCGCCTACAATGAGCAGTTCTTC.